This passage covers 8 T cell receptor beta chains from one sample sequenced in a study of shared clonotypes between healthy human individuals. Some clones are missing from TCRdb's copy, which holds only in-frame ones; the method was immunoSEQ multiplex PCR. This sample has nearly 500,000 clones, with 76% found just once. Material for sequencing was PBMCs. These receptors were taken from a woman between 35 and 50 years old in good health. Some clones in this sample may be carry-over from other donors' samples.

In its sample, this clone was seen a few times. CDR3: CAISSQASRYYNEQFF. The CDR3 bases are TGTGCCATCAGCTCCCAAGCTTCTCGCTACTACAATGAGCAGTTCTTC. The chain links TRBV10-3 to TRBJ2-1, with unresolved D. Trimming took 6 bases from V and 3 from J, leaving 18 bases between them. The germline CDR1 and CDR2 sequences are ENHRY and SYGVKD. The CDR3 spans 16 residues.

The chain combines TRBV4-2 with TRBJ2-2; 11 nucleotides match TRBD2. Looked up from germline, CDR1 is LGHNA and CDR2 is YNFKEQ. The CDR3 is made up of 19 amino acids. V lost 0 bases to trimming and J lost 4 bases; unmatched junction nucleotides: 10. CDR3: CASSQDWIAGGPGTGELFF. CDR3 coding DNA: TGTGCCAGCAGCCAAGATTGGATAGCGGGAGGGCCGGGCACCGGGGAGCTGTTTTTT.

CDR3 in amino acids: CASSAEIGYGYTF. The CDR3 DNA sequence: TGTGCCAGCAGTGCGGAAATAGGGTATGGCTACACCTTC. The chain combines TRBV6-4 with TRBJ1-2; D remains unclear. V was pared by 4 bases and J by 5 bases, with 11 bases between. This CDR3 has 13 amino acids. Germline lookup yields CDR1 MRHNA and CDR2 SNTAGT.

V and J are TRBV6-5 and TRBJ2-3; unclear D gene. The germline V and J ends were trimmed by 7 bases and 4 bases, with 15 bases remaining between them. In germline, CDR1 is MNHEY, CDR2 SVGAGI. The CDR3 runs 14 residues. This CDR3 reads CASNEASRADTQYF. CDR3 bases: TGTGCCAGCAACGAGGCCTCTAGGGCAGATACGCAGTATTTT.

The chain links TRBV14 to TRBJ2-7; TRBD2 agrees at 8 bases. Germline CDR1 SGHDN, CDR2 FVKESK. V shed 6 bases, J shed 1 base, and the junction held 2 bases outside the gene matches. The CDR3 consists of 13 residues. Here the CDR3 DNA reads TGTGCCAGCAGAAGCGGGAGTTCCTACGAGCAGTACTTC. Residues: CASRSGSSYEQYF.

Here the CDR3 reads CASSPTSGRNTQYF. The CDR3 coding sequence is TGTGCCAGCAGTCCGACTAGCGGGAGGAACACGCAGTATTTT. This chain joins TRBV6-5 and TRBJ2-3, with 13 bases that match TRBD2. Germline CDR1 is MNHEY and CDR2 is SVGAGI. The V and J ends lost 5 bases and 9 bases, in that order; junction bases with no gene match: 5. This CDR3 has 14 residues.

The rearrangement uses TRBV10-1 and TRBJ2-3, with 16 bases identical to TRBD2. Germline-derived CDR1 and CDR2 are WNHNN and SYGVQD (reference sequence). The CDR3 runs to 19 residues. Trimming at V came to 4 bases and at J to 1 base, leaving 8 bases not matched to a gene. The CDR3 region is CASSGPGLAGGWGTDTQYF. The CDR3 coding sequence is TGCGCCAGCAGTGGTCCGGGACTAGCGGGAGGGTGGGGCACAGATACGCAGTATTTT.

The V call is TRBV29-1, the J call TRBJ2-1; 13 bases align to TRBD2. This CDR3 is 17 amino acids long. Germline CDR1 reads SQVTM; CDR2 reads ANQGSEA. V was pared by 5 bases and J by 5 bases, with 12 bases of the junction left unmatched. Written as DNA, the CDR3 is TGCAGCGTTCCGACTAGCGGGAGGCATAACTACAACAATGAGCAGTTCTTC. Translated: CSVPTSGRHNYNNEQFF.